The 17 T cell receptor beta chains presented below share a single source sample, sequenced in a study of CD8+ T cells in alopecia areata. Extracted from the samples, RNA was reverse transcribed into cDNA to serve as the sequencing template. This table comes from immunoSEQ multiplex PCR, and its TCRdb copy is limited to in-frame clones, with some not included. The table has hundreds of thousands of clones, roughly 64% seen once. Noted treatment: oral pan-JAK inhibitor, 5-10 mg twice daily. The sequences come from CD4+ T cells sorted from blood, collected at week 24, from a patient treated with tofacitinib. The source of these receptors is a human donor with alopecia areata.

The V and J genes are TRBV4-2 and TRBJ1-2, with a tentative D call TRBD1 (6 bases). The CDR3 extends over 13 amino acids. Germline V gives CDR1 LGHNA, CDR2 YNFKEQ. Between the trimmed V and J ends, which lost 1 base and 8 bases, there was a span of 11 bases. CDR3 loop: CASSQGQAGGYTF. Here the CDR3 DNA reads TGTGCCAGCAGCCAAGGACAGGCTGGCGGCTACACCTTC.

The chain recombines TRBV11-2 with TRBJ1-1; a weak D match, TRBD1 (5 bases). Trimming removed 5 bases at V and 0 bases at J, with 13 bases between. CDR3 length equals 15 residues. Germline CDR1 and CDR2: SGHAT and FQNNGV. CDR3 bases: TGTGCCAGCAGCCTGAGACAGACTATGAACACTGAAGCTTTCTTT. Its protein is CASSLRQTMNTEAFF.

This chain joins TRBV11-2 and TRBJ2-3; the D is unclear. CDR1 and CDR2 from the germline V gene are SGHAT and FQNNGV. This CDR3 spans 12 amino acids. V was shortened by 5 bases and J by 2 bases, with 5 bases between the two germline ends. The CDR3 protein is CASSGDTDTQYF. The CDR3 DNA reads TGTGCCAGCAGCGGAGACACAGATACGCAGTATTTT.

This chain joins TRBV14 and TRBJ1-2; possible D gene TRBD1, 5 bases. This CDR3 is 13 amino acids long. Germline CDR1 reads SGHDN; CDR2 reads FVKESK. Trimming took 5 bases from V and 6 from J, leaving 13 bases between them. The CDR3: CASSFGQLDGYTF. CDR3 nucleotides: TGTGCCAGCAGCTTCGGACAACTCGATGGCTACACCTTC.

This clone was observed a handful of times. This chain connects TRBV2 to TRBJ2-3; 12 bases are a match to TRBD2. Germline CDR1 is SNHLY and CDR2 is FYNNEI. The junction had 2 bases not matched to a gene; V was cut back by 4 bases and J by 6 bases. This CDR3 contains 14 residues. This CDR3 reads CASSVLAGGDTQYF. CDR3 DNA: TGTGCCAGCAGTGTGCTAGCGGGGGGGGATACGCAGTATTTT.

The chain combines TRBV5-1 with TRBJ2-4; 12 bases fit TRBD1. CDR3 length: 16 residues. J gave up 8 bases and V 1 base, and 7 bases lay outside the gene matches. Germline V gene lookup returns CDR1 SGHRS and CDR2 YFSETQ. CDR3 protein: CASSLHGTGGDDIQYF. As DNA, the CDR3 is TGCGCCAGCAGCTTGCACGGGACAGGGGGCGATGACATTCAGTACTTC.

This chain links TRBV29-1 with TRBJ2-5, with 10 nucleotides matching TRBD2. Germline lookup yields CDR1 SQVTM and CDR2 ANQGSEA. V trimming: 4 bases; J trimming: 2 bases; junction bases outside the gene matches: 7. CDR3 length equals 15 residues. The CDR3 DNA reads TGCAGCGTTGTTCGGACTAGCGGTCGGCAAGAGACCCAGTACTTC. Translated: CSVVRTSGRQETQYF. Combining the CDR3 with reference TRBV29-1 and TRBJ2-5 gives the whole variable domain SAVISQKPSRDICQRGTSLTIQCQVDSQVTMMFWYRQQPGQSLTLIATANQGSEATYESGFVIDKFPISRPNLTFSTLTVSNMSPEDSSIYLCSVVRTSGRQETQYFGPGTRLLVL.

For the CDR3, the DNA is TGCAGCGTTGTCATGGAGGGGGCTTTGTTGCATGGCTACACCTTC. Protein sequence: CSVVMEGALLHGYTF. V usage is TRBV29-1 and J usage is TRBJ1-2; 7 bases match TRBD1. V lost 4 bases, J lost 6 bases, and 14 bases stayed unmatched. The CDR3 extends over 15 amino acids. In germline, CDR1 is SQVTM, CDR2 ANQGSEA.

The V gene is TRBV25-1, the J gene TRBJ2-7; tentatively, D is TRBD1 (6 bases). Trimming cost V 5 bases and J 2 bases, with 16 bases left between them. Germline loops: CDR1 MGHDK, CDR2 SYGVNS. The CDR3 runs to 15 residues. The CDR3 sequence is CASSPRTAGAYEQYF. CDR3 nucleotides: TGTGCCAGCAGTCCTAGGACAGCCGGGGCCTACGAGCAGTACTTC.

The table lists this clone with a few counts. V and J are TRBV29-1 and TRBJ1-1; 11 positions agree with TRBD1. V lost 4 bases and J lost 5; bases outside the gene matches: 12. The CDR3 length is 16 residues. Germline-derived CDR1 and CDR2 are SQVTM and ANQGSEA. The DNA for the CDR3 is TGCAGCGTTGTAAGGTGGACAGGGGGCGCGAGGACTGAAGCTTTCTTT. Its translation is CSVVRWTGGARTEAFF. The entire variable domain, with the rest obtained from reference TRBV29-1 and TRBJ1-1, is as follows: SAVISQKPSRDICQRGTSLTIQCQVDSQVTMMFWYRQQPGQSLTLIATANQGSEATYESGFVIDKFPISRPNLTFSTLTVSNMSPEDSSIYLCSVVRWTGGARTEAFFGQGTRLTVV.

The chain employs TRBV7-8 and TRBJ1-1; D perhaps matches TRBD1 (5 bases). Trimming pared 4 bases from V and 10 bases from J, leaving 19 bases between. The CDR3 loop spans 14 amino acids. Germline CDR1 reads SGHVS; CDR2 reads FQNEAQ. In nucleotides, the CDR3 is TGTGCCAGCAGCTCCCAAGCTCAGAGCGGGGGAGCTTTCTTT. Translation: CASSSQAQSGGAFF.

This clone was counted once. This chain connects TRBV5-1 to TRBJ2-2, with D possibly matching TRBD2 (5 bases). The V end lost 0 bases, the J end lost 7 bases, and 16 bases lay between the germline ends. In germline, CDR1 is SGHRS, CDR2 YFSETQ. The CDR3 spans 16 residues. CDR3 bases: TGCGCCAGCAGCTTGGGCGAGAGGTTGGAGGTCGGGGAGCTGTTTTTT. Its translation is CASSLGERLEVGELFF. Filled out from reference TRBV5-1 and TRBJ2-2, the complete variable domain reads KAGVTQTPRYLIKTRGQQVTLSCSPISGHRSVSWYQQTPGQGLQFLFEYFSETQRNKGNFPGRFSGRQFSNSRSEMNVSTLELGDSALYLCASSLGERLEVGELFFGEGSRLTVL.

The genes are TRBV5-1 and TRBJ2-3, with no clear D. The V end was cut by 0 bases, the J end by 2 bases, with 13 bases between. CDR3 length equals 16 residues. Looked up from germline, CDR1 is SGHRS and CDR2 is YFSETQ. CDR3 region: CASSLEGFFTTDTQYF. CDR3 bases: TGCGCCAGCAGCTTGGAGGGATTCTTCACCACAGATACGCAGTATTTT.

J is TRBJ2-1 and V is TRBV7-8; perhaps TRBD1 as D (6 bases). Trimming removed 8 bases at V and 3 bases at J, with 23 bases between. This CDR3 region has 17 residues. The germline CDR1 and CDR2 sequences are SGHVS and FQNEAQ. CDR3 residues: CASWPGSGTTYYNEQFF. As DNA, the CDR3 is TGTGCCAGCTGGCCTGGTTCCGGGACAACCTACTACAATGAGCAGTTCTTC.

The J gene is TRBJ2-7, the V gene TRBV7-3; TRBD1 matches at 7 bases. The CDR3 is made up of 15 amino acids. Germline loops: CDR1 SGHTA, CDR2 FQGTGA. V trimming: 5 bases; J trimming: 4 bases; junction bases outside the gene matches: 11. The CDR3 nucleotides are TGTGCCAGCAGCGTAAGCCGGGACAGCGGTTACGAGCAGTACTTC. Protein sequence: CASSVSRDSGYEQYF.

This clone came up a few times. The genes are TRBV5-6 and TRBJ2-7; D perhaps matches TRBD2 (6 bases). Deletions cut 4 bases from V and 0 bases from J, with 17 bases between. Germline values: CDR1 SGHDT, CDR2 YYEEEE. This CDR3 is 16 amino acids long. The CDR3 protein is CASSPLFAGSSYEQYF. The CDR3, as DNA: TGTGCCAGCAGCCCTCTCTTTGCGGGGAGCTCCTACGAGCAGTACTTC.

The rearrangement uses TRBV4-1 and TRBJ2-1, with 11 bases lining up with TRBD2. V lost 8 bases and J lost 8; bases outside the gene matches: 14. The germline V gene has CDR1 MGHRA and CDR2 YSYEKL. The CDR3 length is 16 residues. This CDR3 is CASRPGDSGGAYEQFF. CDR3 nucleotide sequence: TGCGCCAGCCGCCCCGGGGATAGCGGGGGGGCCTATGAGCAGTTCTTC.